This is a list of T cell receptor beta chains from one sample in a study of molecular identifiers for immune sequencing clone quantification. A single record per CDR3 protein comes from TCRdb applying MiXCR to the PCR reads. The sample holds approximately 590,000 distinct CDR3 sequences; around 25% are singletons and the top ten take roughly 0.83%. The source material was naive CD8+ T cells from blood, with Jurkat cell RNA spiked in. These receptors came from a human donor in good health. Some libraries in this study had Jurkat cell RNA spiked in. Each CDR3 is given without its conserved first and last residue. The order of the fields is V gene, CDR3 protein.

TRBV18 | ASSPQDRGGYPTNEKLF
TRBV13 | ASSLNPGLNDEQF
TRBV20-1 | GARDLFGSYEQY
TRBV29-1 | SVRDRPYEQY
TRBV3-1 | ASSPLGSSTDTQY
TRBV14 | ASSQGLGDTQY
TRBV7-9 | ASSYAGQGGTDTQY
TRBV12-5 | ASGGLTDTQY
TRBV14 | ASSQVSGHERY
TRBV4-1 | ASSQLGSGGRLGTEAF
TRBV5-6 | ASSLLGETQY
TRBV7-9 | ASSSRGDEQY
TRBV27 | ASSPRGVWPYEQY
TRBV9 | ASSVARNTGELF
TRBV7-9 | ASSAYSEQY
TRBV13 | ASSTSPGLADGELF
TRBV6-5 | ASSGGGGPQETQY
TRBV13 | ASSVTYNVQF
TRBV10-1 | ASREMGGRPQH
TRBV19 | ASSLDRVGEQY
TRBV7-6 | ASSLFASGVYEQY
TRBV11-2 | ASSPRSGYTYEQY
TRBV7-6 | ASSLASRTSGGSYNEQF
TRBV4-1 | AGSLEDRREQPQH
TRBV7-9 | ASSQTGRPSYNSPLH
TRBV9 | ASSPAGNEQF
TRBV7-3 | ASSPLSTGANVLT
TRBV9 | ASSAAGHGYEQY
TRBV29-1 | SVAGTSTEAF
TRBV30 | AWSLWTMADTQY
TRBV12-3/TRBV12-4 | ASSDRETGELF
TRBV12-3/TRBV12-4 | ASTHLAGDVDEQF
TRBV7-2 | ASSLGGSAETQY
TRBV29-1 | SADGDRAHSYEQY
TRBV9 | ASSDPGLAGELF
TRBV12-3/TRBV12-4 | ASNTGRNQPQH
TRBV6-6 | ASSYLLRDTASYEETQY
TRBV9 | ASSLDRHNEQF
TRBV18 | AGSPRVMDEKLF
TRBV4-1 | ASSRTQGGEQY
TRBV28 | ASNPRDRGSQPQH
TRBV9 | GSSVGTGLGQPQH
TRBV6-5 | ASSYGGTGGAAYNEQF
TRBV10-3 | ATGPPLNTEAF
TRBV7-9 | ASSGDAWNTEAF
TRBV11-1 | ASSLVAAGQF
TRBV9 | ASSASGRWTGELF
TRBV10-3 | AIMGESTDTQY
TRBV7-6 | ASSGQTRGSYNEQF
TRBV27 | ASSSEYSSDTQY
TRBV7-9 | ASGNSGTTEF
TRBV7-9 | ASSSSSYEQY